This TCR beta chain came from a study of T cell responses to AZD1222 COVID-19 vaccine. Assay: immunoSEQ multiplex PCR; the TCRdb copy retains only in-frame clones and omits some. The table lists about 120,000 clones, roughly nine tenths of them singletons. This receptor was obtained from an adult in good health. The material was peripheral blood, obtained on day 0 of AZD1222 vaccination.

The CDR3 loop reads CASSLDRNYGYTF. The CDR3 nucleotides read TGTGCCAGCAGTTTAGATAGGAACTATGGCTACACCTTC. This chain joins TRBV28 and TRBJ1-2; no definite D call. The CDR3 extends over 13 amino acids. V dropped 2 bases and J dropped 2 bases, with 6 bases sitting between them. Germline CDR1 and CDR2: MDHEN and SYDVKM.